This TCR beta chain was sequenced during a study of shared clonotypes between healthy human individuals. V was pared by 6 bases and J by 0 bases, with 12 bases between. The CDR3 is 15 residues long. CDR1 and CDR2 (germline): MRHNA, SNTAGT. TCRdb's copy holds only in-frame clones and misses some; the assay was immunoSEQ multiplex PCR. The table shows under 2.5 million clones, with 85% to 95% occurring only once. This sequence originates from a man aged 18 to 29 in good health. Some clones in this sample may be carry-over from other donors' samples. The V call is TRBV6-4, the J call TRBJ1-5; possible D gene TRBD1, 6 bases. The sequenced material came from naive CD4+ T cells from PBMCs. Subset of the sample: CD45RA+ positively selected. The CDR3 nucleotides are TGTGCCAGCAGGGCGGGGGGGCATAGCAATCAGCCCCAGCATTTT. This gives the protein CASRAGGHSNQPQHF.